Described below is a single T cell receptor (beta chain) sequence and its context. The data belong to a study of blood T cell repertoires in COVID-19. Study overall: Some COVID-19 samples were acute and others convalescent; all came from the United States, Italy and Spain.

In the original workflow: Scientists estimated how many nucleated cells there were by amplifying reference gene primers. The assay was immunoSEQ multiplex PCR, and TCRdb's table has in-frame clones only and misses some. V and J calls and clone size are copied from that table; D and trimming were computed from the DNA. The sample yields some 380,000 clones, roughly 90% seen once. Trimming removed 0 bases at V and 1 base at J, with 7 bases between. The CDR3 is made up of 14 amino acids. Germline V CDR1 and CDR2: MGHRA, YSYEKL. The sequence came from a young man with active or convalescent COVID-19. The J gene is TRBJ2-7, the V gene TRBV4-1; no reliable D call. The material sequenced was peripheral blood. The CDR3 DNA is TGCGCCAGCAGCCAAGATGCAGGTTCCTACGAGCAGTACTTC. Its protein is CASSQDAGSYEQYF.